These T cell receptor beta chains were read from a single sample in a study of blood T cell repertoires in COVID-19. Here immunoSEQ multiplex PCR was the method, and the copy in TCRdb shows in-frame clones only, minus some. The sample shows more than 85,000 clones, about 81% of them seen only once. Sequenced: peripheral blood. These receptors came from a man at least 80 years old with acute or convalescent COVID-19. CDR3s include the opening cysteine and the closing phenylalanine or tryptophan. The D gene is left open where the match is weak. Not every row has a clone size; where given, it reads once, few, many or a size class.

j_gene	v_gene	abundance	d_gene	len	CDR3nt	CDR3aa
TRBJ1-2	TRBV28	.	.	14	TGTGCCAGCAGCCGCCTCCCGGGGGGCGATGGCTACACCTTC	CASSRLPGGDGYTF
TRBJ2-7	TRBV5-4	.	TRBD1	17	TGTGCCAGCAATCAAGGGGGCACTTACCGCAGCTCCTACGAGCAGTACTTC	CASNQGGTYRSSYEQYF
TRBJ1-4	TRBV7-2	once	TRBD1	15	TGTGCCAGCAGCCCACAGGGGGGTACTAATGAAAAACTGTTTTTT	CASSPQGGTNEKLFF
TRBJ2-6	TRBV29-1	.	TRBD1	15	TGCAGCGTTGGGGGGACAGGGCAAGGGGCCAACGTCCTGACTTTC	CSVGGTGQGANVLTF
TRBJ2-7	TRBV19	.	TRBD1	13	TGTGCCACCTCCGGGACAGGGACTCGCGAGCAGTACTTC	CATSGTGTREQYF
TRBJ2-3	TRBV6-6	.	.	15	TGTGCCAGCAGCCGCGACAGTAGTAGCACAGATACGCAGTATTTT	CASSRDSSSTDTQYF
TRBJ2-7	TRBV4-3	.	TRBD2	13	TGCGCCAGCAGCCAAAAATCGGGGGGCGAGCAGTACTTC	CASSQKSGGEQYF
TRBJ1-1	TRBV10-2	.	TRBD1	14	TGCGCCAGCATTGACCCAGGGGGGAACACTGAAGCTTTCTTT	CASIDPGGNTEAFF
TRBJ1-2	TRBV5-1	few	.	12	TGCGCCAGCAGGGAGGGAAACTATGGCTACACCTTC	CASREGNYGYTF
TRBJ2-1	TRBV25-1	.	.	15	TGTGCCAGCAGCGAACTGGGGGGCTCCTACAATGAGCAGTTCTTC	CASSELGGSYNEQFF
TRBJ2-3	TRBV11-2	.	.	15	TGTGCCAGCAGCATACGACAGGGAGGTTCAGATACGCAGTATTTT	CASSIRQGGSDTQYF
TRBJ2-5	TRBV6-6	.	.	12	TGTGCCAGCAATGCGGGGGCAGAGACCCAGTACTTC	CASNAGAETQYF
TRBJ1-4	TRBV10-3	.	.	15	TGTGCCATCAGTGATTACAGGGCGGCTAATGAAAAACTGTTTTTT	CAISDYRAANEKLFF
TRBJ1-1	TRBV5-4	.	.	16	TGTGCCAGCAGCCCTGGGATGGGGGCTCGGAACACTGAAGCTTTCTTT	CASSPGMGARNTEAFF
TRBJ2-1	TRBV20-1	.	.	10	TGCAGTGCTAGGTTTGGGAGGCAGTTCTTC	CSARFGRQFF
TRBJ1-5	TRBV7-2	.	.	13	TGTGCCAGCAGCTTTCGGGTGAATCAGCCCCAGCATTTT	CASSFRVNQPQHF
TRBJ1-1	TRBV6-2/TRBV6-3	.	.	14	TGTGCCAGCAGTTACTACTCGTCAAACACTGAAGCTTTCTTT	CASSYYSSNTEAFF
TRBJ2-1	TRBV7-2	once	.	15	TGTGCCAGCAGCTTCCATCCCGAGTCTAACAATGAGCAGTTCTTC	CASSFHPESNNEQFF
TRBJ2-1	TRBV4-3	.	.	16	TGCGCCAGCAGCCAAAGACTGGCAGGGTCCTACAATGAGCAGTTCTTC	CASSQRLAGSYNEQFF
TRBJ1-1	TRBV7-2	.	.	14	TGTGCCAGCAGCTTGATCGGACACATCACTGAAGCTTTCTTT	CASSLIGHITEAFF
TRBJ1-5	TRBV27	.	TRBD1	16	TGTGCCAGCAGCCTAACAGGGGGCGTTGGCAATCAGCCCCAGCATTTT	CASSLTGGVGNQPQHF
TRBJ2-3	TRBV11-2	.	TRBD2	15	TGTGCCAGCAGCTCCCAAGGGACTAGCGGGGAGAAGCAGTATTTT	CASSSQGTSGEKQYF
TRBJ2-6	TRBV28	.	TRBD2	15	TGTGCCAGCAGCCGCGGGGGCTCTGGGGCCAACGTCCTGACTTTC	CASSRGGSGANVLTF
TRBJ1-1	TRBV9	.	.	15	TGTGCCAGCAGCGTAGAGGGGGTGTTATACACTGAAGCTTTCTTT	CASSVEGVLYTEAFF